Here is one T cell receptor beta chain with its context. The CDR3 consists of 16 residues. CDR1 is SGHRS, CDR2 YFSETQ, per germline. Losses at the gene ends were 0 bases for V and 1 base for J; bases not matched to a gene: 2. The sample is drawn from a study of blood T cell repertoires in COVID-19. Study overall: Specimens from acute and convalescent COVID-19 originated in the United States, Italy and Spain. Nucleic acid was either cDNA or gDNA, and it came from T cells, B-cell-depleted T cells, or PBMCs.

Methods used by the authors: It was from reference gene primer amplification that nucleated cell counts were estimated. Data came from immunoSEQ multiplex PCR; TCRdb stores just in-frame clones and leaves some out. For V, J and clone size, that table is used; D and trimming come from the DNA. This sample yields around 46,000 clones, of which about 90% are seen a single time; about 7.5% belongs to the top ten. The sequence derives from a man between 50 and 59 years old with acute or convalescent COVID-19. Sequenced: peripheral blood. The chain has TRBV5-1 and TRBJ2-5, with 11 bases identical to TRBD2. In DNA form, the CDR3 reads TGCGCCAGCAGCTTGGTGGGACTAGCGGCCCAAGAGACCCAGTACTTC. This sequence encodes CASSLVGLAAQETQYF.